This T cell receptor beta chain was profiled in a study of shared clonotypes between healthy human individuals. Data came from immunoSEQ multiplex PCR; TCRdb stores just in-frame clones and leaves some out. The sample contains almost 750,000 clones, about two thirds of which appear only once. Trimming removed 2 bases from V and 2 bases from J, with 10 bases in between. This CDR3 has 15 residues. The germline CDR1 and CDR2 sequences are MNHEY and SMNVEV (reference sequence). The source is a woman aged 30 to 39 in good health. The chain couples TRBV27 to TRBJ1-3; tentative D call: TRBD1 (6 bases). Material: memory CD4+ T cells sorted from blood. Subset denoted: CD45RA-negative fraction. This CDR3 is CASSLRGPTGNTIYF. The CDR3, as DNA: TGTGCCAGCAGTTTACGGGGGCCCACTGGAAACACCATATATTTT.